The sample holds many counts of the clone carrying this T cell receptor (beta chain). Its matching antigen is unknown. How the authors handled the data: The study's classifier, a distant-metastasis tool for papillary thyroid cancer, was built using CDR3 differences across clinicopathological groups. Using MiXCR, TCRdb re-called clones from the PCR reads. These V and J calls derive from TCRdb rather than the authors' analysis. Found here are fewer than 25,000 clones, approximately 15% of them singletons; the top ten hold roughly 10%. Looked up from germline, CDR1 is MGHRA and CDR2 is YSYEKL. V shed 1 base and J shed 9 bases, with 15 bases lying between them. This CDR3 spans 14 amino acids. All patients were treatment-naive before thyroid surgery. The data are from a study of metastatic and nonmetastatic thyroid tumors. Turning to the study itself: Samples came from malignant and benign thyroid patients, and repertoires were compared across blood and tumor or nodule tissue. Study outcomes and limitations: A significant increase in TCR beta diversity was reportedly seen in malignant thyroid tumors relative to benign nodules, in blood and tumor.

The chain couples TRBV4-1 to TRBJ2-5; D gene unclear. The sample taken for sequencing was tumor tissue. This sequence was found in a female donor with papillary thyroid cancer or a benign thyroid nodule (not recorded which). Some clones in this sample may be carry-over from other donors' samples. CDR3 nucleotides: TGCGCCAGCAGCCAAGGTCACTCCCCCGAGGCCCAGTACTTC. This encodes CASSQGHSPEAQYF.